One sample yielded the 2 T cell receptor beta chains listed below, sequenced in a study of blood T cells in healthy people across ages. A second 7 to 11 cycle PCR used barcoded and J-beta primers. MiXCR was run by TCRdb on the 5' RACE reads, yielding one entry per CDR3 protein. The table lists approximately 1,100,000 distinct CDR3 sequences, less than 50% of them singletons. The sequencing input was blood. These receptors were taken from a woman aged 60-75 years in good health.

The chain joins TRBV13 to TRBJ2-7; 10 bases agree with TRBD1. This CDR3 is built from 11 residues. V dropped 11 bases and J dropped 3; count of bases not matched to a gene: 1. Per the germline V gene, CDR1 is PRHDT and CDR2 is FYEKMQ (reference sequence). The CDR3 DNA reads TGTGCCGGGGACAGGGGCTACGAGCAGTACTTC. The encoded protein is CAGDRGYEQYF.

The table lists this clonotype with a few counts. V gene TRBV4-2 combines with J gene TRBJ2-3; unclear D gene. CDR1 LGHNA and CDR2 YNFKEQ come from the germline V gene. V was trimmed by 1 base and J by 1 base, leaving 12 bases between them. This CDR3 is 16 amino acids long. In DNA, the CDR3 is TGTGCCAGCAGCCAAGGGGCAGCTACGGGCACAGATACGCAGTATTTT. Translation: CASSQGAATGTDTQYF.